This TCR beta chain came from a study of blood T cells in healthy people across ages (dated by TCRdb to the mid-2010s). For the study in its entirety: In model experiments, template switching captured about one uniquely barcoded TCR beta cDNA molecule for every two T cells. Age-related changes in TCR beta repertoire diversity were measured in the study by deep sequencing normalized with unique cDNA molecular identifiers. Two additional independent replicas of 1 million unique cDNA reads from the same blood draw were analyzed for two donors (one aged 18 to 30 and one aged 80 or older). Donors were grouped into four age groups: young (average approximately 16 years), middle-aged (roughly 37), aged (roughly 62) and long-lived (less than 85). Donors of different ages were randomly distributed across sequencing lanes to avoid experimental bias. The study at large found these results: Estimates of total diversity from one million sequenced T cells were regarded as lower bounds and underestimates. Because the CMV infection status of the donors was unknown, age-related changes in expanded clonotypes may potentially have been confounded. Compared with the aged group, the long-lived group had more naive CD4+ T cells, fewer expanded clones and increased TCR diversity, a pattern suggesting age selection. Because profiling used bulk unsorted PBMCs, naive and antigen-experienced compartments could not be compared conclusively. The percentage of naive T cells measured by flow cytometry correlated strongly with observed TCR beta diversity. Observed TCR beta diversity per million T cells fell roughly linearly with age, and a significant reduction was already apparent by age roughly 40.

Looking up the germline V gene (reference sequence) yields CDR1 DFQATT and CDR2 SNEGSKA. Trimmed from V: 5 bases; trimmed from J: 4 bases; junction bases lacking a gene match: 14. CDR3 length: 15 amino acids, cysteine to phenylalanine. CDR3 DNA only is kept here, 45 bases in frame from base 1. The method was 5' RACE. The instrument given in TCRdb is Illumina HiSeq 2500. A second PCR of roughly 6 to 11 cycles was run with a J-beta primer mix and a sample-barcoded 5' primer. A template-switch 5' adaptor carrying 12 random nucleotides introduced a unique molecular identifier onto each TCR beta cDNA molecule. Each sample yielded at least 2.5 million CDR3-containing paired-end reads. The Mint cDNA synthesis kit, primed by a TRBC-specific oligonucleotide, was used to synthesize first-strand cDNA from all RNA. Following uracil-DNA glycosylase treatment, all cDNA underwent a first 18-cycle PCR with the universal primers M1SS and BC2_uni_R. As for the original processing: Normalization of each sample was performed by random selection of 1 million high-quality reads, each carrying a distinct molecular identifier. Reads with shared molecular identifiers were discarded instead of being binned into consensus sequences. MiTCR, run with a Q25 quality threshold and the strictest error-elimination algorithm, handled CDR3 identification, clonotype clustering and error correction. A nonparametric unseen species model with Euler transformation was used to estimate lower-bound total TCR beta diversity. TCRdb passed the public sequencing reads through fastp at Q25 and MiXCR, retaining productive beta sequences. A single entry per CDR3 protein holds the most common genes and DNA from its merged rows. The V and J calls come from TCRdb's annotation, not from the publication. The sample contains hundreds of thousands of distinct CDR3 sequences, 20% to 25% of them found a single time. The top ten constitute more than 3% of the sample.

The donors were some 36 Caucasian individuals from Russia, aged roughly 6 to 100 years, who were systemically healthy. Roughly 10 milliliters of peripheral blood were drawn from each donor into EDTA-treated Vacutainer tubes. Ficoll-Paque density-gradient centrifugation was used to isolate PBMCs, with at least 7 million obtained per sample. Trizol reagent was used to extract total RNA from the PBMCs, yielding at least 5.5 micrograms per sample. For every donor, an aliquot of PBMCs went through flow cytometry to measure the percentages of naive CD45RAhigh/CD27high T cells. This clonotype showed up just a few times. Its antigen target is currently unknown. Base-call qualities are not available, and no considerably larger clone is one nucleotide away.

The chain uses TRBV20-1 and TRBJ2-7, and TRBD1 aligns with 7 junction nucleotides. The material sequenced was blood. The receptor's source is a man aged 65 to 85 in good health. The CDR3 sequence is CSAAIPDRALYEQYF. The base sequence is TGCAGTGCTGCCATCCCCGACAGGGCCCTTTACGAGCAGTACTTC.